The following is a T cell receptor (beta chain) sequence with its context. Original processing notes: Estimated nucleated cell counts came from reference gene primer amplification. The protocol was immunoSEQ multiplex PCR, while the TCRdb copy is restricted to in-frame clones and leaves out a portion. That table gives V, J and clone size, and the DNA gave D and trimming. Of a few hundred thousand clones listed, about 91% are singletons. This sample stems from a study of blood T cell repertoires in COVID-19. Study-level information: Acute and convalescent COVID-19 specimens originated in the United States, Italy and Spain. PBMCs, B-cell-depleted T cells, or T cells provided the cDNA or gDNA that made up the material.

Trimming removed 4 bases at V and 5 bases at J, with 18 bases between. Germline values: CDR1 SGHNT, CDR2 YYREEE (reference sequence). The CDR3 runs 15 residues. The chain has TRBV5-4 and TRBJ1-1; D gene unclear. The receptor was isolated from a woman younger than 45 who had recovered from COVID-19. The sample comprised peripheral blood. CDR3 sequence reads: CASSRVASGGTEAFF. The CDR3 DNA sequence: TGTGCCAGCAGCCGCGTCGCTTCGGGAGGGACTGAAGCTTTCTTT.